The 30 T cell receptor beta chains presented below share a single source sample, sequenced in a study of cytomegalovirus exposure and HLA in healthy donors. PCR was performed using 60 Vbeta and 13 Jbeta primers. Assay: immunoSEQ multiplex PCR; the TCRdb copy retains only in-frame clones and omits some. Of around 90,000 clones listed, approximately 64% are singletons. Material: PBMCs. Receptors originate from a boy aged 5 to 17 in good health and CMV-seropositive.

The chain employs TRBV19 and TRBJ2-2; D uncertain. Germline loops: CDR1 LNHDA, CDR2 SQIVND (reference sequence). CDR3 size: 15 residues. Trimming removed 4 bases from V and 4 bases from J, with 13 bases in between. The CDR3 sequence is CASSKTGASTGELFF. In DNA, the CDR3 is TGTGCCAGTAGTAAAACTGGTGCGAGCACCGGGGAGCTGTTTTTT.

This chain uses TRBV27 with TRBJ1-2; D is ambiguous. V lost 3 bases to trimming and J lost 3 bases, with 11 bases between them. The V gene's germline CDR1 is MNHEY and CDR2 SMNVEV (reference sequence). The length of the CDR3 is 14 residues. The CDR3 region is CASSFSGRDYGYTF. CDR3 DNA sequence: TGTGCCAGCAGTTTCTCCGGGAGGGACTATGGCTACACCTTC.

The J gene is TRBJ1-1, the V gene TRBV5-1, with TRBD1 as a possible D gene (5 bases). The CDR3 is 13 amino acids. Trimming left V 2 bases short and J 4 bases short, with 9 bases between. Germline V lookup: CDR1 SGHRS, CDR2 YFSETQ. The CDR3 DNA reads TGCGCCAGCAGCTTTTCAGGGCCCACTGAAGCTTTCTTT. Translation: CASSFSGPTEAFF. The whole variable domain, filled in from reference TRBV5-1 and TRBJ1-1, reads KAGVTQTPRYLIKTRGQQVTLSCSPISGHRSVSWYQQTPGQGLQFLFEYFSETQRNKGNFPGRFSGRQFSNSRSEMNVSTLELGDSALYLCASSFSGPTEAFFGQGTRLTVV.

V usage is TRBV7-9 and J usage is TRBJ1-1; 10 nucleotides match TRBD1. With V trimmed by 1 base and J by 1 base, 0 bases remained unmatched. The length of the CDR3 is 15 residues. Germline V gives CDR1 SEHNR, CDR2 FQNEAQ (reference sequence). CDR3 in amino acids: CASSLGTGGNTEAFF. CDR3 coding DNA: TGTGCCAGCAGCTTAGGGACAGGGGGGAACACTGAAGCTTTCTTT. Looking up the rest from reference TRBV7-9 and TRBJ1-1 gives the full variable domain: DTGVSQNPRHKITKRGQNVTFRCDPISEHNRLYWYRQTLGQGPEFLTYFQNEAQLEKSRLLSDRFSAERPKGSFSTLEIQRTEQGDSAMYLCASSLGTGGNTEAFFGQGTRLTVV.

This clone was observed a few times. V usage is TRBV6-6 and J usage is TRBJ2-7, with 8 nucleotides matching TRBD1. Trimming cost V 3 bases and J 1 base; bases outside gene matches: 8. Per germline, CDR1 MNHNY and CDR2 SVGAGI (reference sequence). This CDR3 is 16 amino acids long. CDR3 coding DNA: TGTGCCAGCAGTTATGGGCTTCGGGACAGGTCCTACGAGCAGTACTTC. The encoded protein is CASSYGLRDRSYEQYF.

This chain connects TRBV10-3 to TRBJ1-2; possible D gene TRBD1, 5 bases. The CDR3 length is 14 residues. CDR1 is ENHRY and CDR2 is SYGVKD in the germline V gene. Trimming stripped 2 bases from V and 6 bases from J, with 13 bases between. CDR3 nucleotides: TGTGCCATCAGTGAGAGCAGGGTGGCAAATGGCTACACCTTC. It specifies CAISESRVANGYTF.

This clone has only a few counts. The gene calls are TRBV14 and TRBJ1-4, with D maybe TRBD1 (6 bases). V shed 0 bases and J shed 6 bases, with 14 bases lying between them. The length of the CDR3 is 16 residues. The germline V gene encodes CDR1 SGHDN and CDR2 FVKESK. CDR3 nucleotides: TGTGCCAGCAGCCAAGATGGGAAGGGACATCATGAAAAACTGTTTTTT. The encoded protein is CASSQDGKGHHEKLFF. The full variable domain, with the rest looked up from reference TRBV14 and TRBJ1-4, is EAGVTQFPSHSVIEKGQTVTLRCDPISGHDNLYWYRRVMGKEIKFLLHFVKESKQDESGMPNNRFLAERTGGTYSTLKVQPAELEDSGVYFCASSQDGKGHHEKLFFGSGTQLSVL.

This sequence joins TRBV5-6 and TRBJ2-2, with D unclear. This CDR3 region has 17 residues. Trimming took 5 bases from V and 0 from J, leaving 17 bases between them. Germline CDR1 and CDR2: SGHDT and YYEEEE. The DNA for the CDR3 is TGTGCCAGCAGTCACGGAGTAGGTCCGCCGAACACCGGGGAGCTGTTTTTT. It codes for CASSHGVGPPNTGELFF. The entire variable domain, with the rest obtained from reference TRBV5-6 and TRBJ2-2, is as follows: DAGVTQSPTHLIKTRGQQVTLRCSPKSGHDTVSWYQQALGQGPQFIFQYYEEEERQRGNFPDRFSGHQFPNYSSELNVNALLLGDSALYLCASSHGVGPPNTGELFFGEGSRLTVL.

The chain joins TRBV15 to TRBJ1-2, with D unclear. The CDR3 totals 15 residues. Germline CDR1 is LNHNV and CDR2 is YYDKDF (reference sequence). Between the trimmed V and J ends, which lost 0 bases and 0 bases, there was a span of 8 bases. As DNA, the CDR3 is TGTGCCACCAGCAGAGATGGCACCTCTAACTATGGCTACACCTTC. As protein: CATSRDGTSNYGYTF.

The chain uses TRBV6-6 and TRBJ2-7, with 14 bases lining up with TRBD2. Looked up from germline, CDR1 is MNHNY and CDR2 is SVGAGI (reference sequence). Trimming took 7 bases from V and 7 from J; bases not matched to a gene: 9. The CDR3 loop spans 15 amino acids. CDR3 amino acids: CASIRLAGGPGEQYF. CDR3 in DNA: TGTGCCAGCATCAGACTAGCGGGAGGGCCGGGGGAGCAGTACTTC.

The chain carries TRBV9 and TRBJ2-5; 7 bases align to TRBD2. V lost 0 bases and J lost 5; bases outside the gene matches: 4. CDR3 length equals 14 residues. The germline V gene has CDR1 SGDLS and CDR2 YYNGEE. The CDR3 reads CASSVAWGGETQYF. CDR3 DNA sequence: TGTGCCAGCAGCGTAGCTTGGGGAGGGGAGACCCAGTACTTC.

The chain couples TRBV11-3 to TRBJ1-1; the D gene is possibly TRBD1 (5 bases). Germline loops: CDR1 SGHNT, CDR2 YENEEA. This CDR3 has 19 residues. Trimming pared 6 bases from V and 1 base from J, leaving 27 bases between. CDR3 sequence reads: CASSSRVGATINPNTEAFF. CDR3 nucleotides: TGTGCCAGCAGTTCCCGAGTAGGGGCGACAATAAATCCGAACACTGAAGCTTTCTTT.

The chain employs TRBV19 and TRBJ1-5; a weak D match, TRBD1 (5 bases). Germline V gene lookup returns CDR1 LNHDA and CDR2 SQIVND (reference sequence). Trimming took 9 bases from V and 4 from J, leaving 16 bases between them. The CDR3 sequence is 14 residues long. The CDR3 region is CASADIYRNQPQHF. In DNA form, the CDR3 reads TGTGCCAGCGCGGACATATATAGAAATCAGCCCCAGCATTTT.

This chain links TRBV19 with TRBJ1-5; 10 bases fit TRBD1. J lost 7 bases, V lost 7 bases, and 7 bases had no gene match. The germline CDR1 and CDR2 sequences are LNHDA and SQIVND (reference sequence). The CDR3 loop spans 14 amino acids. The CDR3 DNA sequence: TGTGCCAGTACACAGACAGGGGGCGAACAGCCCCAGCATTTT. Its protein is CASTQTGGEQPQHF.

The sample holds one count of this clone. The chain uses TRBV9 and TRBJ1-1, with TRBD1 as a possible D gene (6 bases). Per germline, CDR1 SGDLS and CDR2 YYNGEE. Deletions cut 5 bases from V and 2 bases from J, with 13 bases between. The CDR3 runs to 14 residues. As DNA, the CDR3 is TGTGCCAGCAGTGGTGGACAGACCAACACTGAAGCTTTCTTT. This codes for CASSGGQTNTEAFF.

A remark on this clone: Its ends do not fully match the called genes, so a read error is possible. J is TRBJ1-2 and V is TRBV30; D possibly corresponds to TRBD1 (6 bases). This CDR3 is built from 13 residues. Germline CDR1 and CDR2: GTSNPN and SVGIG (reference sequence). This chain's CDR3 is CAWGRQGWNGYPF. CDR3 nucleotides: TGTGCCTGGGGGCGTCAGGGGTGGAATGGCTACCCCTTC. Looking up the rest from reference TRBV30 and TRBJ1-2 gives the full variable domain: SQTIHQWPATLVQPVGSPLSLECTVEGTSNPNLYWYRQAAGRGLQLLFYSVGIGQISSEVPQNLSASRPQDRQFILSSKKLLLSDSGFYLCAWGRQGWNGYPFGSGTRLTVV.

This clone appeared a few times. The gene calls are TRBV28 and TRBJ2-7; D perhaps matches TRBD2 (5 bases). Germline values: CDR1 MDHEN, CDR2 SYDVKM. CDR3 length: 13 amino acids. Trimming shortened V by 6 bases and J by 0 bases, and 9 bases separated the two germline ends. The CDR3 reads CASSSTSSYEQYF. CDR3 sequence (DNA): TGTGCCAGCAGCTCTACTAGCTCCTACGAGCAGTACTTC. The whole variable domain, remainder taken from reference TRBV28 and TRBJ2-7, is DVKVTQSSRYLVKRTGEKVFLECVQDMDHENMFWYRQDPGLGLRLIYFSYDVKMKEKGDIPEGYSVSREKKERFSLILESASTNQTSMYLCASSSTSSYEQYFGPGTRLTVT.

This clone was picked up a small number of times. The chain links TRBV18 to TRBJ2-7; D remains unclear. This CDR3 is built from 10 residues. The germline CDR1 and CDR2 sequences are KGHSH and LQKENI. The ends were cut back, 5 bases at V and 4 bases at J, with 3 bases in the middle. This CDR3 is CASSTYEQYF. CDR3 coding DNA: TGTGCCAGCTCAACTTACGAGCAGTACTTC.

The chain links TRBV5-6 to TRBJ1-1; unclear D gene. V was pared by 4 bases and J by 8 bases, with 12 bases between. Per the germline V gene, CDR1 is SGHDT and CDR2 is YYEEEE. The CDR3 contains 12 residues. Here the CDR3 reads CASSKYRVEAFF. The CDR3 nucleotides are TGTGCCAGCAGCAAATACCGGGTCGAAGCTTTCTTT.

This chain joins TRBV4-3 and TRBJ1-2, with 9 bases lining up with TRBD1. Germline-derived CDR1 and CDR2 are LGHNA and YSLEER. This CDR3 region has 15 residues. Trimming removed 4 bases from V and 4 bases from J; junction bases left unmatched: 7. The DNA of the CDR3 is TGCGCCAGCAGCCCGGGACAGGGCATGGGCTATGGCTACACCTTC. Amino acids: CASSPGQGMGYGYTF.

This clone was seen a few times. This chain links TRBV10-1 with TRBJ2-5, with 8 bases identical to TRBD1. V shed 1 base, J shed 4 bases, and the junction held 5 bases outside the gene matches. This CDR3 has 15 residues. Germline assignment: CDR1 WNHNN and CDR2 SYGVQD (reference sequence). DNA of the CDR3: TGCGCCAGCAGTGAGTGGGCAGGGGGCAGAGAGACCCAGTACTTC. Amino acid sequence: CASSEWAGGRETQYF.

The chain is built from TRBV4-2 and TRBJ2-2; D is undetermined. This CDR3 region has 12 residues. Trimming left V 4 bases short and J 7 bases short, with 7 bases between. Germline assignment: CDR1 LGHNA and CDR2 YNFKEQ. The CDR3 region has the DNA TGTGCCAGCAGCCCACGGGTCGGGGAGCTGTTTTTT. This codes for CASSPRVGELFF.

The V call is TRBV7-9, the J call TRBJ1-1, with TRBD1 matching 9 bases. CDR3 length: 15 amino acids. The J segment lost 1 base and the V segment lost 1 base, leaving 1 base of the junction unmatched. Germline CDR1 is SEHNR and CDR2 is FQNEAQ (reference sequence). This CDR3 reads CASSLGQGENTEAFF. CDR3 in DNA: TGTGCCAGCAGCTTAGGACAGGGGGAGAACACTGAAGCTTTCTTT. Drawing the rest from reference TRBV7-9 and TRBJ1-1, the complete variable domain is DTGVSQNPRHKITKRGQNVTFRCDPISEHNRLYWYRQTLGQGPEFLTYFQNEAQLEKSRLLSDRFSAERPKGSFSTLEIQRTEQGDSAMYLCASSLGQGENTEAFFGQGTRLTVV.

The V gene is TRBV7-2, the J gene TRBJ2-1, with TRBD1 matching over 9 bases. The V gene's germline CDR1 is SGHTA and CDR2 FQGNSA. J gave up 4 bases and V 5 bases, and 6 bases lay outside the gene matches. This CDR3 has 15 amino acids. CDR3 sequence (DNA): TGTGCCAGCAGCCCCGGGACAGGGTTGTACAATGAGCAGTTCTTC. Translated: CASSPGTGLYNEQFF.

In its sample, this clone was seen a few times. The chain has TRBV4-1 and TRBJ2-3, with 15 bases fitting TRBD2. The junction had 8 bases not matched to a gene; V was cut back by 3 bases and J by 1 base. CDR1 is MGHRA, CDR2 YSYEKL, per germline. The CDR3 consists of 19 residues. The CDR3 coding sequence is TGCGCCAGCAGCCAGGCGGGACTAGCGGGGGGTCTGGGCACAGATACGCAGTATTTT. Its protein product is CASSQAGLAGGLGTDTQYF.

The chain couples TRBV14 to TRBJ1-1; D not certain. The CDR3 is 13 amino acids. Trimming cost V 5 bases and J 6 bases, with 13 bases left between them. Germline CDR1 is SGHDN and CDR2 is FVKESK. This CDR3 is CASSISVVAEAFF. For the CDR3, the DNA is TGTGCCAGCAGCATATCCGTAGTGGCTGAAGCTTTCTTT.

This chain joins TRBV10-1 and TRBJ1-3; 8 bases map to TRBD1. With 6 bases clipped from V and 0 bases from J, the junction kept 7 bases outside the gene matches. The CDR3 totals 16 residues. Looked up from germline, CDR1 is WNHNN and CDR2 is SYGVQD (reference sequence). CDR3 protein: CASSDGQGFSGNTIYF. CDR3 coding DNA: TGCGCCAGCAGCGATGGACAGGGCTTCTCTGGAAACACCATATATTTT.

The chain couples TRBV30 to TRBJ1-1, with D unresolved. The length of the CDR3 is 12 residues. Per the germline V gene, CDR1 is GTSNPN and CDR2 is SVGIG (reference sequence). V was shortened by 2 bases and J by 4 bases, with 8 bases between the two germline ends. The CDR3 sequence is CAWSLAVTEAFF. The CDR3 DNA sequence: TGTGCCTGGAGTTTGGCCGTCACTGAAGCTTTCTTT.

The rearrangement uses TRBV7-3 and TRBJ2-1; the match to TRBD1 covers 9 bases. Trimming cost V 5 bases and J 7 bases; bases outside gene matches: 9. The CDR3 sequence is 15 residues long. Looked up from germline, CDR1 is SGHTA and CDR2 is FQGTGA. The CDR3 region is CASSNRDRGVNEQFF. The CDR3 DNA is TGTGCCAGCAGCAATAGAGACAGGGGGGTGAATGAGCAGTTCTTC.

The chain combines TRBV6-5 with TRBJ2-2; 8 bases match TRBD1. This CDR3 spans 13 amino acids. V shed 8 bases and J 1 base; nucleotides not matched to a gene: 0. The germline gives CDR1 MNHEY, CDR2 SVGAGI. This CDR3 reads CASGTGNTGELFF. In DNA form, the CDR3 reads TGTGCCAGCGGGACAGGGAACACCGGGGAGCTGTTTTTT.